This is a list of T cell receptor beta chains from one sample in a study of cytomegalovirus exposure and HLA in healthy donors. Here immunoSEQ multiplex PCR was the method, and the copy in TCRdb shows in-frame clones only, minus some. The table shows roughly 120,000 clones, with 79% occurring only once. Source material: PBMCs. The receptor set was obtained from a man in his late teens or twenties in good health and CMV-seronegative. Each CDR3 is given with its conserved first and last residue. The D gene is left open where the match is weak. Expanded clones get a size class; other rows say once, few or many, or leave the size out.

D gene,J gene,clone size,V gene,CDR3 protein,CDR3 DNA
TRBD2,TRBJ2-5,NA,TRBV6-1,CASILREGRETQYF,TGTGCCAGCATCTTGCGGGAGGGCCGGGAGACCCAGTACTTC
NA,TRBJ2-7,NA,TRBV6-6,CASSYSGRSGEQYF,TGTGCCAGCAGTTACTCTGGCAGGTCGGGGGAGCAGTACTTC
TRBD2,TRBJ2-1,NA,TRBV11-2,CASSPQLADNEQFF,TGTGCCAGCAGCCCACAACTAGCGGACAATGAGCAGTTCTTC
TRBD1,TRBJ2-1,few,TRBV7-7,CASSLAQGANEQFF,TGTGCTAGCAGCTTAGCCCAGGGGGCGAATGAGCAGTTCTTC
NA,TRBJ1-5,once,TRBV27,CASRPTANQPQHF,TGTGCCAGCAGGCCGACAGCAAATCAGCCCCAGCATTTT
NA,TRBJ1-1,NA,TRBV7-3,CASSLTPHLVWNTEAFF,TGTGCCAGCAGCTTAACTCCACACCTCGTTTGGAACACTGAAGCTTTCTTT
NA,TRBJ1-2,NA,TRBV21-1,CASSKKIRLTGYTF,TGTGCCAGCAGCAAAAAGATTAGACTTACTGGCTACACCTTC
NA,TRBJ2-1,NA,TRBV14,CASSQVEVFRSYNEQFF,TGTGCCAGCAGCCAAGTGGAGGTTTTTAGGTCCTACAATGAGCAGTTCTTC
NA,TRBJ1-5,NA,TRBV6-1,CASSYSGGVQPQHF,TGTGCCAGCAGTTATTCGGGTGGAGTTCAGCCCCAGCATTTT
TRBD1,TRBJ1-2,NA,TRBV27,CASSRDRGGYGYTF,TGTGCCAGCAGCAGGGACAGGGGAGGGTATGGCTACACCTTC
TRBD2,TRBJ2-7,NA,TRBV15,CASSITSGAYEQYF,TGTGCCAGCTCCATAACTAGCGGAGCCTACGAGCAGTACTTC
NA,TRBJ1-5,NA,TRBV7-9,CSSSFSGLDQPQHF,TGTTCCAGCAGCTTCTCAGGATTGGATCAGCCCCAGCATTTT
NA,TRBJ1-5,NA,TRBV19,CASSNKRNSNQPQHF,TGTGCCAGTAGCAACAAGAGGAATAGCAATCAGCCCCAGCATTTT
NA,TRBJ2-3,NA,TRBV4-1,CASSQDQQTSTDTQYF,TGCGCCAGCAGCCAAGATCAGCAGACTAGCACAGATACGCAGTATTTT
NA,TRBJ1-2,NA,TRBV2,CASSGRVKYGYTF,TGTGCCAGCAGTGGCAGGGTTAAATATGGCTACACCTTC
TRBD1,TRBJ1-1,once,TRBV10-3,CAISVGMGTGDTEAFF,TGTGCCATCAGTGTAGGTATGGGGACAGGGGACACTGAAGCTTTCTTT
NA,TRBJ2-2,NA,TRBV9,CASSSIGSLGSGELFF,TGTGCCAGCAGCTCCATTGGAAGCCTGGGCTCCGGGGAGCTGTTTTTT
NA,TRBJ1-1,NA,TRBV30,CAWSAHVKGAEAFF,TGTGCCTGGAGCGCCCACGTTAAGGGGGCTGAAGCTTTCTTT
NA,TRBJ2-5,NA,TRBV14,CASSQVGYSGTQYF,TGTGCCAGCAGCCAAGTCGGGTACTCCGGGACCCAGTACTTC
TRBD1,TRBJ2-7,NA,TRBV27,CASSLAGQAPTYEQYF,TGTGCCAGCAGTTTAGCGGGACAGGCGCCGACCTACGAGCAGTACTTC
NA,TRBJ2-2,NA,TRBV7-3,CASSETGTHTGELFF,TGTGCCAGCAGCGAGACCGGGACACACACCGGGGAGCTGTTTTTT
NA,TRBJ2-3,NA,TRBV6-1,CASVEFTDTQYF,TGTGCCAGCGTAGAATTCACAGATACGCAGTATTTT
TRBD2,TRBJ2-7,NA,TRBV7-9,CASSPPGWEGPRCEQYF,TGTGCCAGCAGCCCGCCCGGGTGGGAGGGCCCAAGGTGCGAGCAGTACTTC
TRBD2,TRBJ2-3,NA,TRBV28,CASQPGGYTDTQYF,TGTGCCAGCCAGCCGGGGGGATACACAGATACGCAGTATTTT
NA,TRBJ1-5,few,TRBV29-1,CSVEDPVGQPQHF,TGCAGCGTTGAAGACCCAGTCGGGCAGCCCCAGCATTTT
NA,TRBJ2-1,NA,TRBV19,CASSGGPDYNEQFF,TGTGCCAGTAGTGGTGGGCCCGACTACAATGAGCAGTTCTTC
TRBD2,TRBJ2-3,NA,TRBV25-1,CASIGLAGYSTDTQYF,TGTGCCAGCATCGGACTAGCGGGGTATAGCACAGATACGCAGTATTTT
NA,TRBJ2-3,NA,TRBV9,CASSRRGGNTDTQYF,TGTGCCAGCAGCCGTAGGGGGGGGAACACAGATACGCAGTATTTT
NA,TRBJ2-3,NA,TRBV10-2,CASAQGEMTDTQYF,TGCGCCAGCGCGCAGGGTGAGATGACAGATACGCAGTATTTT
NA,TRBJ2-1,NA,TRBV19,CATSKARRAGQQFF,TGTGCCACTAGTAAAGCAAGGAGGGCCGGGCAGCAGTTCTTC
TRBD2,TRBJ2-3,NA,TRBV2,CASSQLAWGTDTQYF,TGTGCCAGCAGCCAACTAGCGTGGGGCACAGATACGCAGTATTTT
TRBD2,TRBJ2-1,NA,TRBV27,CASSLGSGTSGINEQFF,TGTGCCAGCAGTTTAGGGTCCGGGACTAGCGGGATAAATGAGCAGTTCTTC
TRBD1,TRBJ1-5,NA,TRBV30,CAWTLGTDQPQHF,TGTGCCTGGACTCTGGGGACAGATCAGCCCCAGCATTTT
TRBD1,TRBJ2-1,NA,TRBV11-3,CASSLDGTGAEGEQFF,TGTGCCAGCAGCTTAGATGGGACAGGGGCCGAAGGTGAGCAGTTCTTC
NA,TRBJ2-7,NA,TRBV5-6,CASSWGDRHEQYF,TGTGCCAGCAGCTGGGGGGACAGACACGAGCAGTACTTC
NA,TRBJ2-1,NA,TRBV7-2,CASRSGTSISNEQFF,TGTGCCAGCAGGTCCGGGACTTCCATCTCCAATGAGCAGTTCTTC
TRBD1,TRBJ1-2,NA,TRBV4-3,CASSQGTGGSPGYTF,TGCGCCAGCAGCCAAGGGACAGGGGGATCGCCTGGCTACACCTTC
NA,TRBJ1-4,NA,TRBV10-1,CASSEKAGLSPFVTNEKLFF,TGCGCCAGCAGTGAGAAGGCGGGACTATCCCCCTTTGTAACTAATGAAAAACTGTTTTTT
NA,TRBJ2-7,NA,TRBV28,CASSWGGSSYEQYF,TGTGCCAGCAGTTGGGGAGGTAGCTCCTACGAGCAGTACTTC
NA,TRBJ2-7,NA,TRBV10-3,CAISEVGGLDEQYF,TGTGCCATCAGTGAGGTAGGAGGGCTGGACGAGCAGTACTTC
TRBD2,TRBJ2-1,NA,TRBV18,CASSPQAFGSGSEYNEQFF,TGTGCCAGCTCACCTCAAGCTTTTGGTAGCGGGAGTGAGTACAATGAGCAGTTCTTC
TRBD2,TRBJ2-5,few,TRBV5-5,CASSRGLAGALETQYF,TGTGCCAGCAGCCGCGGACTAGCGGGAGCTTTGGAGACCCAGTACTTC
NA,TRBJ1-4,NA,TRBV2,CASRKKGALNEKLFF,TGTGCCAGCAGAAAAAAAGGGGCCCTTAATGAAAAACTGTTTTTT
NA,TRBJ1-3,once,TRBV30,CAWRRDTGRNTIYF,TGTGCCTGGCGTAGAGATACAGGGAGAAACACCATATATTTT
TRBD2,TRBJ2-7,few,TRBV6-5,CASSYGTSGYEQYF,TGTGCCAGCAGTTACGGGACTAGCGGGTACGAGCAGTACTTC
TRBD2,TRBJ2-1,NA,TRBV2,CASSEAPRTSGTLYNEQFF,TGTGCCAGCAGTGAAGCGCCCAGGACTAGCGGGACACTATACAATGAGCAGTTCTTC
NA,TRBJ1-4,NA,TRBV7-9,CASSFSQGSGLEKLFF,TGTGCCAGCAGCTTCTCTCAGGGGTCGGGTCTTGAAAAACTGTTTTTT
NA,TRBJ2-7,NA,TRBV5-4,CASSLETGPSYEQYF,TGTGCCAGCAGCTTGGAGACAGGCCCCTCCTACGAGCAGTACTTC
TRBD1,TRBJ1-2,NA,TRBV19,CASSQIGTGVSHGYTF,TGTGCCAGTAGCCAAATCGGGACAGGGGTTTCGCATGGCTACACCTTC
TRBD1,TRBJ2-3,NA,TRBV5-1,CASSLVGTGASTDTQYF,TGCGCCAGCAGCTTGGTCGGGACAGGGGCTTCTACAGATACGCAGTATTTT
TRBD1,TRBJ2-7,NA,TRBV7-6,CASRPGQGPSLVNEQYF,TGTGCCAGCAGGCCGGGACAGGGGCCCTCCCTCGTCAACGAGCAGTACTTC
NA,TRBJ1-5,NA,TRBV28,CASRTLTGYSNQPQHF,TGTGCCAGCAGAACCTTGACAGGCTATAGCAATCAGCCCCAGCATTTT
NA,TRBJ1-2,NA,TRBV11-2,CASSLAAGGLYGYTF,TGTGCCAGCAGCTTAGCCGCCGGGGGGCTCTATGGCTACACCTTC
TRBD1,TRBJ1-2,NA,TRBV5-1,CASSRGGGQGRGYTF,TGCGCCAGCAGCCGAGGAGGGGGCCAGGGGCGAGGCTACACCTTC
TRBD2,TRBJ2-1,NA,TRBV9,CASSSAAAGGGEQFF,TGTGCCAGCAGCTCCGCGGCAGCGGGAGGGGGTGAGCAGTTCTTC